What follows are 30 T cell receptor beta chains derived from one specimen sequenced in a study of cytomegalovirus exposure and HLA in healthy donors. The PCR was carried out with 60 Vbeta primers and 13 Jbeta primers. Method: immunoSEQ multiplex PCR; TCRdb's copy keeps in-frame clones and lacks some. The sample lists 100,000 to 150,000 clones, about 10% occurring once. Sequencing was done on a sample of PBMCs. The receptors come from a young woman in good health and CMV-seropositive.

In its sample, this clone was seen a few times. The V gene is TRBV12-5, the J gene TRBJ2-5, with D possibly TRBD1 on 7 matching bases. Trimming left V 7 bases short and J 5 bases short, with 20 bases between. The CDR3 sequence is 15 residues long. Germline V gene data show CDR1 as LGHNT and CDR2 as FRNRAP. This CDR3 is CASAKEGASIETQYF. The CDR3 DNA follows: TGTGCTAGTGCAAAGGAGGGGGCCTCAATTGAGACCCAGTACTTC.

This clone was counted a few times. V usage is TRBV10-3 and J usage is TRBJ1-1, with D uncertain. V gave up 7 bases and J gave up 4 bases, with 10 bases separating them. Looked up from germline, CDR1 is ENHRY and CDR2 is SYGVKD. The CDR3 length is 12 residues. The CDR3 DNA reads TGTGCCATCACTAGCGAGGGCACTGAAGCTTTCTTT. Protein: CAITSEGTEAFF.

In nucleotides, the CDR3 is TGTGCCAGCAGCCCTAGCGGGCAGCCACAGTTCTTC. Its translation is CASSPSGQPQFF. V usage is TRBV6-4 and J usage is TRBJ2-1; TRBD2 matches at 8 bases. Germline CDR1 is MRHNA and CDR2 is SNTAGT. CDR3 length equals 12 residues. Trimming took 6 bases from V and 13 from J; bases not matched to a gene: 8.

This clone was recorded a few times. The chain joins TRBV30 to TRBJ1-2, with TRBD1 as a possible D gene (5 bases). V was trimmed by 3 bases and J by 1 base, leaving 12 bases between them. The CDR3 totals 14 residues. Germline V gene data show CDR1 as GTSNPN and CDR2 as SVGIG (reference sequence). CDR3 bases: TGTGCCTGGAGCAGGGTGAATTATAACTATGGCTACACCTTC. This gives the protein CAWSRVNYNYGYTF.

This clone was detected only a few times. The chain recombines TRBV20-1 with TRBJ2-7, with 8 bases fitting TRBD1. Germline V gene data show CDR1 as DFQATT and CDR2 as SNEGSKA (reference sequence). J lost 5 bases, V lost 6 bases, and 3 bases had no gene match. This CDR3 spans 11 amino acids. The CDR3 is CSARQGNEQYF. For the CDR3, the DNA is TGCAGTGCGAGACAGGGGAACGAGCAGTACTTC.

This clone was detected only a few times. The gene calls are TRBV7-3 and TRBJ2-2; 7 bases match TRBD1. From germline, CDR1 is SGHTA and CDR2 FQGTGA. V dropped 4 bases and J dropped 0; count of bases not matched to a gene: 5. The CDR3 length is 16 residues. The CDR3 DNA is TGTGCCAGCAGCTCGATGACAGGGTCGAACACCGGGGAGCTGTTTTTT. Translated: CASSSMTGSNTGELFF.

Only a few counts were recorded for this clone. The gene calls are TRBV6-5 and TRBJ1-5; D is ambiguous. V gave up 5 bases and J gave up 0 bases, with 11 bases separating them. The V gene's germline CDR1 is MNHEY and CDR2 SVGAGI. This CDR3 has 15 amino acids. This CDR3 is CASSPAVDSNQPQHF. In nucleotides, the CDR3 is TGTGCCAGCAGTCCCGCGGTTGATAGCAATCAGCCCCAGCATTTT.

This sequence joins TRBV7-9 and TRBJ2-7; D not certain. The CDR3 covers 15 residues. V dropped 2 bases and J dropped 2 bases, with 13 bases sitting between them. The germline V gene encodes CDR1 SEHNR and CDR2 FQNEAQ (reference sequence). Written as DNA, the CDR3 is TGTGCCAGCAGCTTACAGCTGGGCATCACCTACGAGCAGTACTTC. Encoded protein: CASSLQLGITYEQYF.

This clone turned up a few times. The chain links TRBV29-1 to TRBJ2-3, with a possible D match to TRBD1 (5 bases). Trimming removed 4 bases at V and 6 bases at J, with 20 bases between. The CDR3 loop spans 15 amino acids. Germline CDR1 is SQVTM and CDR2 is ANQGSEA. CDR3 DNA: TGCAGCGTTGTTTATGAGGCAGGGCTGCAGGATACGCAGTATTTT. Amino acid sequence: CSVVYEAGLQDTQYF.

The sample holds a few counts of this clone. This chain links TRBV7-2 with TRBJ2-5; D is possibly TRBD2 (5 bases). V was pared by 3 bases and J by 2 bases, with 13 bases between. This CDR3 region has 15 residues. The germline gives CDR1 SGHTA, CDR2 FQGNSA. CDR3 DNA sequence: TGTGCCAGCAGCTTTGGCGAGGGCTTACAAGAGACCCAGTACTTC. Translating gives CASSFGEGLQETQYF.

This chain joins TRBV19 and TRBJ2-7; D possibly corresponds to TRBD1 (6 bases). V was cut by 3 bases and J by 2 bases, with 20 bases left in between. CDR1 and CDR2 from the germline V gene are LNHDA and SQIVND (reference sequence). This CDR3 spans 17 amino acids. CDR3 coding DNA: TGTGCCAGTAGTATCAAGGACAGTAAATACGAACCCTACGAGCAGTACTTC. Translating it yields CASSIKDSKYEPYEQYF.

This clone has a handful of counts. The chain carries TRBV5-4 and TRBJ2-5; D might be TRBD2 (6 bases). The CDR3 length is 13 residues. In germline, CDR1 is SGHNT, CDR2 YYREEE (reference sequence). V lost 5 bases and J 5 bases, leaving 13 bases between the germline ends. CDR3 protein: CASRGGPLETQYF. The DNA for the CDR3 is TGTGCCAGCAGGGGGGGACCATTGGAGACCCAGTACTTC.

The V gene is TRBV7-9, the J gene TRBJ2-7; D gene uncertain. The CDR3 loop spans 15 amino acids. CDR1 and CDR2 (germline): SEHNR, FQNEAQ (reference sequence). V lost 4 bases to trimming and J lost 0 bases, with 13 bases between them. DNA for the CDR3: TGTGCCAGCAGCTCGCCGCATGCTACCTCCTACGAGCAGTACTTC. Protein: CASSSPHATSYEQYF.

The chain is built from TRBV5-6 and TRBJ1-2; D possibly corresponds to TRBD1 (5 bases). V was pared by 2 bases and J by 0 bases, with 14 bases between. The CDR3 spans 16 residues. Germline loops: CDR1 SGHDT, CDR2 YYEEEE. CDR3 bases: TGTGCCAGCAGCTTAAGAGTAACAGGAGCTAACTATGGCTACACCTTC. This encodes CASSLRVTGANYGYTF.

This clone was seen repeatedly, ten times or more. The chain employs TRBV6-1 and TRBJ1-1; D is perhaps TRBD1 (6 bases). V dropped 8 bases and J dropped 4 bases, with 11 bases sitting between them. CDR1 is MNHNS and CDR2 is SASEGT in the germline V gene. CDR3 size: 12 residues. CDR3 DNA sequence: TGTGCCAGCCTTAAAGGGGGCACTGAAGCTTTCTTT. Amino acid sequence: CASLKGGTEAFF.

This chain joins TRBV30 and TRBJ2-5; D is possibly TRBD2 (5 bases). Trimming stripped 0 bases from V and 7 bases from J, with 27 bases between. The CDR3 is 18 residues long. Germline loops: CDR1 GTSNPN, CDR2 SVGIG (reference sequence). This chain's CDR3 is CAWSVSRGSLKQSGTQYF. CDR3 sequence (DNA): TGTGCCTGGAGTGTATCCCGAGGGTCGCTCAAGCAATCAGGGACCCAGTACTTC.

The J gene is TRBJ1-1, the V gene TRBV18; weak D call: TRBD1 (5 bases). Germline lookup yields CDR1 KGHSH and CDR2 LQKENI. The CDR3 spans 13 residues. V lost 3 bases and J 8 bases, leaving 13 bases between the germline ends. The CDR3 DNA reads as TGTGCCAGCTCACCTACCCGGGGGGGAGAAGCTTTCTTT. Its translation is CASSPTRGGEAFF.

This chain joins TRBV5-1 and TRBJ2-5; tentatively, D is TRBD1 (5 bases). This CDR3 region has 15 residues. With 0 bases removed from V and 1 base from J, the gap between germline ends came to 10 bases. Per the germline V gene, CDR1 is SGHRS and CDR2 is YFSETQ. CDR3 sequence (DNA): TGCGCCAGCAGCTTGGCCAGGGCCAGCCAAGAGACCCAGTACTTC. Translation gives CASSLARASQETQYF.

The V call is TRBV19, the J call TRBJ1-5, with D possibly TRBD1 on 6 matching bases. The germline V and J ends were trimmed by 4 bases and 2 bases, with 9 bases remaining between them. The germline V gene encodes CDR1 LNHDA and CDR2 SQIVND (reference sequence). The CDR3 is 14 amino acids. The CDR3 loop reads CASSSRQGNQPQHF. In DNA form, the CDR3 reads TGTGCCAGTAGTAGCCGACAGGGCAATCAGCCCCAGCATTTT.

The table lists this clone with a few counts. This sequence joins TRBV5-1 and TRBJ2-5; weak D call: TRBD1 (5 bases). The germline gives CDR1 SGHRS, CDR2 YFSETQ. Trimming pared 2 bases from V and 4 bases from J, leaving 12 bases between. CDR3 length: 14 amino acids. Here the CDR3 reads CASSFAGLGETQYF. CDR3 in DNA: TGCGCCAGCAGCTTTGCAGGGTTAGGAGAGACCCAGTACTTC.

The V and J genes are TRBV28 and TRBJ1-5; weak D call: TRBD1 (6 bases). CDR3 length: 13 residues. Germline V gene sequence: CDR1 MDHEN, CDR2 SYDVKM. Trimming cost V 7 bases and J 6 bases, with 13 bases left between them. The chain's CDR3 is CASKWGLTQPQHF. CDR3 nucleotides: TGTGCCAGCAAGTGGGGGCTTACTCAGCCCCAGCATTTT.

This chain connects TRBV30 to TRBJ1-3; weak D call: TRBD1 (5 bases). The CDR3 is made up of 11 amino acids. Germline CDR1 and CDR2: GTSNPN and SVGIG (reference sequence). V was trimmed by 8 bases and J by 3 bases, leaving 8 bases between them. The CDR3, as DNA: TGTGCCGGGACCGTTGGAAACACCATATATTTT. Translated: CAGTVGNTIYF.

This clone has more than one count but fewer than ten. V gene TRBV7-9 combines with J gene TRBJ1-5; D is perhaps TRBD1 (5 bases). The V gene lost 3 bases and the J gene lost 7 bases, with 10 bases spanning the gap. The CDR3 runs 13 residues. CDR1 is SEHNR, CDR2 FQNEAQ, per germline (reference sequence). DNA of the CDR3: TGTGCCAGCAGCTTTCAGGGAGGCCAGCCCCAGCATTTT. Amino acids: CASSFQGGQPQHF.

The rearrangement uses TRBV19 and TRBJ2-5, with TRBD1 as a possible D gene (6 bases). The ends were cut back, 4 bases at V and 2 bases at J, with 14 bases in the middle. In germline, CDR1 is LNHDA, CDR2 SQIVND (reference sequence). This CDR3 is built from 15 residues. The CDR3 DNA is TGTGCCAGTAGTACGACAGGCAGTCGACAAGAGACCCAGTACTTC. Its protein product is CASSTTGSRQETQYF. The full variable domain, with the rest looked up from reference TRBV19 and TRBJ2-5, is DGGITQSPKYLFRKEGQNVTLSCEQNLNHDAMYWYRQDPGQGLRLIYYSQIVNDFQKGDIAEGYSVSREKKESFPLTVTSAQKNPTAFYLCASSTTGSRQETQYFGPGTRLLVL.

The rearrangement links TRBV28 to TRBJ1-1; no reliable D call. This CDR3 is 13 amino acids long. The germline V and J ends were trimmed by 4 bases and 5 bases, with 11 bases remaining between them. The V gene's germline CDR1 is MDHEN and CDR2 SYDVKM. CDR3 amino acids: CASSSTDETEAFF. For the CDR3, the DNA is TGTGCCAGCAGTTCCACAGACGAAACTGAAGCTTTCTTT.

The chain is built from TRBV2 and TRBJ1-5; 8 nucleotides match TRBD1. The CDR3 totals 13 residues. Unmatched junction bases numbered 5, after V lost 5 bases and J lost 8 bases. Germline assignment: CDR1 SNHLY and CDR2 FYNNEI. The CDR3 loop reads CASSSDRGKPQHF. In DNA form, the CDR3 reads TGTGCCAGCAGTAGTGACAGGGGTAAGCCCCAGCATTTT.

As DNA, the CDR3 is TGTGCCAGCAGCTTAGTGGCCAACAATGCAGGGGGGCACGAAAAACTGTTTTTT. Translation: CASSLVANNAGGHEKLFF. The chain is built from TRBV7-9 and TRBJ1-4; 7 nucleotides agree with TRBD1. This CDR3 has 18 residues. V trimming: 1 base; J trimming: 8 bases; junction bases outside the gene matches: 16. CDR1 is SEHNR, CDR2 FQNEAQ, per germline (reference sequence).

This clone was counted only a few times. The CDR3 coding sequence is TGTGCCAGCAGTTCGGGGACAGGCAATCAGCCCCAGCATTTT. Its protein is CASSSGTGNQPQHF. The chain links TRBV27 to TRBJ1-5; TRBD1 matches at 7 bases. The germline CDR1 and CDR2 sequences are MNHEY and SMNVEV (reference sequence). The trim removed 4 bases at V and 2 bases at J, leaving 2 bases unmatched. CDR3 length: 14 residues.

This chain joins TRBV19 and TRBJ2-1; 8 nucleotides match TRBD2. The germline CDR1 and CDR2 sequences are LNHDA and SQIVND (reference sequence). V was clipped by 5 bases and J by 0 bases; unmatched bases: 6. The length of the CDR3 is 16 residues. CDR3: CASSSGTRSSYNEQFF. The CDR3 DNA reads as TGTGCCAGTAGTTCCGGGACTAGAAGCTCCTACAATGAGCAGTTCTTC.

The rearrangement uses TRBV27 and TRBJ2-7, with D uncertain. Germline V lookup: CDR1 MNHEY, CDR2 SMNVEV (reference sequence). This CDR3 region has 13 residues. The V end was cut by 5 bases, the J end by 3 bases, with 11 bases between. CDR3 bases: TGTGCCAGCAGTCCCTGGCCAGGCTACGAGCAGTACTTC. This codes for CASSPWPGYEQYF.